These 13 T cell receptor beta chains share one sample of origin, sequenced in a study of response to subunit inactivated influenza vaccine listed by TCRdb under 2018. Library preparation employed RT-PCR. Sequencing was performed on an Illumina HiSeq 2500. TCRdb trimmed public reads at Q25 via fastp, called clones via MiXCR and kept in-frame beta chains. Records with the same CDR3 protein are collapsed into one entry carrying the most frequent genes and DNA. In all, the sample holds 630,000 or so distinct CDR3 sequences, and around 14% of those were seen once. About 9.9% of the sample lies in the top ten. Sequences were derived from PBMCs from blood, sampled 11 to 12 days after vaccination. All receptors come from a man aged 45-65 years who received an inactivated influenza vaccine. Donor details come from another sample of the same person, matched by shared clones.

This clonotype was seen a few times. The rearrangement joins TRBV29-1 to TRBJ2-7, with D uncertain. Germline V gives CDR1 SQVTM, CDR2 ANQGSEA. This CDR3 contains 14 residues. Trimming pared 4 bases from V and 5 bases from J, leaving 18 bases between. For the CDR3, the DNA is TGCAGCGTTGTGGTGGTTCGACGTGAGGACGAGCAGTACTTC. Its translation: CSVVVVRREDEQYF.

The rearrangement uses TRBV25-1 and TRBJ1-5; D unresolved. Trimming stripped 8 bases from V and 0 bases from J, with 8 bases between. CDR3 size: 13 residues. Per germline, CDR1 MGHDK and CDR2 SYGVNS. The chain's CDR3 is CASGENSNQPQHF. The CDR3 DNA is TGTGCCAGCGGAGAGAATAGCAATCAGCCCCAGCATTTT.

This clonotype occurred many times. The genes are TRBV7-2 and TRBJ2-2; D might be TRBD2 (5 bases). V lost 4 bases and J 1 base, leaving 10 bases between the germline ends. CDR3 length: 15 residues. Germline V gives CDR1 SGHTA, CDR2 FQGNSA. CDR3 loop: CASSWELMNTGELFF. CDR3 in DNA: TGTGCCAGCAGCTGGGAGCTGATGAACACCGGGGAGCTGTTTTTT.

This clonotype turned up a few times. V usage is TRBV7-2 and J usage is TRBJ1-6; no definite D call. The CDR3 spans 14 residues. V lost 5 bases and J 15 bases, leaving 20 bases between the germline ends. The germline gives CDR1 SGHTA, CDR2 FQGNSA. The CDR3 reads CASSLVAGFEYLHF. The CDR3 DNA is TGTGCCAGCAGCCTTGTGGCGGGGTTTGAGTACCTCCACTTT.

V usage is TRBV4-1 and J usage is TRBJ1-6; D is perhaps TRBD1 (6 bases). This CDR3 region has 17 residues. Germline assignment: CDR1 MGHRA and CDR2 YSYEKL. Trimming stripped 3 bases from V and 5 bases from J, with 17 bases between. The CDR3 spells CASSHLWGGENNSPLHF. The CDR3 nucleotides read TGCGCCAGCAGCCACCTCTGGGGGGGCGAGAATAATTCACCCCTCCACTTT.

The chain employs TRBV7-6 and TRBJ2-5, with D tentatively TRBD2 (6 bases). The CDR3 sequence is 15 residues long. Germline loops: CDR1 SGHVS, CDR2 FNYEAQ. V dropped 5 bases and J dropped 1 base, with 14 bases sitting between them. In DNA form, the CDR3 reads TGTGCCAGCAGCGAGGCCGGGACTGTCCAAGAGACCCAGTACTTC. Protein product: CASSEAGTVQETQYF.

This clonotype came up a few times. V usage is TRBV10-3 and J usage is TRBJ1-1; 9 bases line up with TRBD1. From germline, CDR1 is ENHRY and CDR2 SYGVKD. The V and J ends lost 7 bases and 3 bases, in that order; junction bases with no gene match: 3. The CDR3 is 13 residues long. CDR3 DNA: TGTGCCATCACCCGGGACAGGGACACTGAAGCTTTCTTT. The encoded protein is CAITRDRDTEAFF.

The chain carries TRBV10-3 and TRBJ1-6, with unresolved D. The CDR3 length is 16 residues. Germline V gene lookup returns CDR1 ENHRY and CDR2 SYGVKD. V lost 3 bases and J lost 0, with 9 bases in between. Here the CDR3 DNA reads TGTGCCATCAGTGACCCCTCCAGCTCCTATAATTCACCCCTCCACTTT. Translation gives CAISDPSSSYNSPLHF.

This clonotype occurred a few times. This rearrangement joins TRBV20-1 to TRBJ2-3; TRBD1 agrees at 7 bases. The germline gives CDR1 DFQATT, CDR2 SNEGSKA (reference sequence). The V and J ends lost 6 bases and 2 bases, in that order; junction bases with no gene match: 8. The CDR3 covers 14 residues. Written as DNA, the CDR3 is TGCAGTGCCGACAGGGCGGATGACACAGATACGCAGTATTTT. It translates to CSADRADDTDTQYF.

In its sample, this clonotype was seen a few times. V gene TRBV13 combines with J gene TRBJ2-1; 7 bases are shared with TRBD2. V gave up 5 bases and J gave up 5 bases; unmatched junction bases: 3. This CDR3 has 13 residues. Germline CDR1 PRHDT, CDR2 FYEKMQ (reference sequence). CDR3: CASSPGRNNEQFF. CDR3 nucleotide sequence: TGTGCCAGCAGCCCCGGGAGGAACAATGAGCAGTTCTTC.

This clonotype was seen only a few times. CDR3 bases: TGTGCCAGCAGCATAACTAGCGGTTCGAACACCGGGGAGCTGTTTTTT. This sequence encodes CASSITSGSNTGELFF. The J gene is TRBJ2-2, the V gene TRBV7-2, with 8 bases identical to TRBD2. The V gene end was trimmed by 5 bases and the J gene end by 0 bases; junction bases not matched to a gene: 5. This CDR3 comprises 16 residues. Germline V CDR1 and CDR2: SGHTA, FQGNSA.

The rearrangement links TRBV11-2 to TRBJ1-2; 7 nucleotides align to TRBD1. The CDR3 is 17 amino acids. The V segment lost 3 bases and the J segment 0 bases; nucleotides outside the gene matches: 10. CDR1 is SGHAT and CDR2 is FQNNGV in the germline V gene. CDR3 residues: CASSFDREGESNYGYTF. The CDR3 DNA reads TGTGCCAGCAGCTTCGACAGGGAAGGGGAGTCTAACTATGGCTACACCTTC.

This chain links TRBV3-1 with TRBJ2-2, with a possible D match to TRBD2 (5 bases). The CDR3 spans 18 residues. Germline V gene data show CDR1 as LGHDT and CDR2 as YNNKEL (reference sequence). Trimming removed 0 bases from V and 4 bases from J, with 18 bases in between. The DNA for the CDR3 is TGTGCCAGCAGCCAAGATATTCGGGCGCATGCGGGCACCGGGGAGCTGTTTTTT. This sequence encodes CASSQDIRAHAGTGELFF.